This T cell receptor beta chain was captured in a study of T-cell memory formation after mild COVID-19 (dated by TCRdb to about 2021). Describing the broader study: Most TCR sequence clusters were specific to one of the two donors. Longitudinal TCRalpha and TCRbeta repertoire sequencing tracked T-cell clones expanding and contracting after mild COVID-19 in a couple of donors. The cohort comprised two young, previously healthy adult volunteers, one female and one male. The investigation overall reported the following: Whether the second-wave clones peaking on day 37 were SARS-CoV-2 specific was not confirmed. Some responding clones were found in pre-infection memory, which suggests that pre-existing cross-reactive memory T cells took part in the SARS-CoV-2 response. Clones contracting from day 15 to 85 had balanced CD4/CD8 phenotypes, while a second wave expanding from day 15 to 37 was biased towards CD4+. Contracting CD4+ clones were located mainly in the CM and EM memory subsets, whereas CD8+ clones were found to be enriched in EMRA. Only two mild cases were covered by the study, and larger cohorts that include severe cases with pre-infection samples were considered necessary.

Ficoll-Paque density gradient centrifugation was the method used to isolate PBMCs. A distance of 14 bases separates the germline ends of V and J, which lose 1 base and 5 bases respectively. Spanning cysteine to phenylalanine, the CDR3 consists of 15 amino acids. Left in the record is the CDR3 DNA by itself, 45 bases read in frame from the first base. CDR1 and CDR2 were assigned from the germline V gene as SGHTA and FQGTGA. In this sample, this clonotype turned up many times. What this receptor recognizes is not known. Base qualities are not provided; no much larger clone lies one nucleotide away. The listed sequencing device is Illumina NovaSeq 6000. cDNA libraries for TCRalpha and TCRbeta were prepared by 5'RACE using constant-segment primers, with sample barcodes and unique molecular identifiers added. RNA was extracted from every sample with Trizol reagent. Libraries were amplified in two PCR steps, with a second sample barcode and Illumina TruSeq adapters added in the second step. The libraries were sequenced on an Illumina NovaSeq using 2 x 150 bp paired-end reads. Turning to the authors' computational methods: Reads were demultiplexed and collapsed into UMI-guided consensus sequences with migec v1.2.7. With mixcr v2.1.11, UMI consensuses were aligned to TRA and TRB V and J templates and assembled into clonotypes. A clonotype was counted as expanded or contracted only if both edgeR and NoisET called the change significant, with noise models trained on biological replicates. For edgeR calls, a false discovery rate-adjusted p below 0.01 and a log2 fold-change threshold of 1 were applied. As an exploratory analysis of dynamics, PCA with hierarchical clustering was applied to max-normalized trajectories of the 1000 most abundant clonotypes. Separately sequenced CD4+ and CD8+ repertoires were used to assign a CD4 or CD8 phenotype to each responding clone. The public reads were run again by TCRdb, first through fastp at Q25 and then through MiXCR, and only productive beta chains were kept. Duplicate CDR3 protein sequences are folded into a single record with the most common DNA and genes. TCRdb, not the authors, supplied the V and J calls. Counted in this sample were some 130,000 distinct CDR3 sequences; 15% to 20% of them appeared once. 4% to 6% of the sample is in the top ten clones.

The sequence came from a man between 18 and 29 years old who had mild COVID-19 (a few samples of this study predate the infection). The sample titles of this study are shuffled in the database, so cell type and time point are left out; the donor was told from shared clones. The V and J segments used are TRBV7-3 and TRBJ2-5; the D match is possibly TRBD1 or TRBD2, with 6 bases aligned in each. The sample comprised PBMCs or a T cell subset sorted from them (not recorded which). The CDR3 loop reads CASSLKGGRWETQYF. Here is the DNA: TGTGCCAGCAGCTTAAAGGGGGGCCGATGGGAGACCCAGTACTTC.